This passage covers 25 T cell receptor beta chains from one sample sequenced in a study of cytomegalovirus exposure and HLA in healthy donors. Use of 60 Vbeta and 13 Jbeta primers characterized the PCR. This table comes from immunoSEQ multiplex PCR, and its TCRdb copy is limited to in-frame clones, with some not included. The profile shows 100,000 to 150,000 clones, roughly four fifths of them singletons. Input material: PBMCs. These receptors were obtained from a woman in her thirties or forties in good health and CMV-seropositive.

The CDR3 DNA is TGTGCCAGCAGCTTCGACAGGGATGGCGAGCAGTACTTC. It translates to CASSFDRDGEQYF. The chain employs TRBV7-3 and TRBJ2-7; 7 nucleotides align to TRBD1. The germline V gene encodes CDR1 SGHTA and CDR2 FQGTGA. Trimming removed 3 bases from V and 6 bases from J; junction bases left unmatched: 5. CDR3 size: 13 residues.

J is TRBJ1-2 and V is TRBV6-5; 12 bases agree with TRBD1. This CDR3 contains 15 residues. V was pared by 6 bases and J by 7 bases, with 9 bases of the junction left unmatched. Germline CDR1 is MNHEY and CDR2 is SVGAGI. This chain's CDR3 is CASRVGDRGLLGYTF. The CDR3 coding sequence is TGTGCCAGCAGGGTAGGGGACAGGGGGCTCCTTGGCTACACCTTC.

CDR3 sequence: CASSVAGGSSYEQYF. The CDR3 nucleotides are TGTGCCAGCAGCGTAGCCGGCGGGAGCTCCTACGAGCAGTACTTC. V gene TRBV9 combines with J gene TRBJ2-7; 7 bases align to TRBD2. Germline assignment: CDR1 SGDLS and CDR2 YYNGEE. The junction had 3 bases not matched to a gene; V was cut back by 0 bases and J by 0 bases. CDR3 length: 15 residues.

The chain is built from TRBV2 and TRBJ1-4; perhaps TRBD1 as D (5 bases). This CDR3 region has 13 residues. CDR1 is SNHLY, CDR2 FYNNEI, per germline. Trimming took 7 bases from V and 6 from J, leaving 12 bases between them. This chain's CDR3 is CASTDRQYEKLFF. The CDR3 region has the DNA TGTGCCAGCACCGACAGACAGTATGAAAAACTGTTTTTT.

This chain connects TRBV5-4 to TRBJ2-1; 7 bases are shared with TRBD2. The length of the CDR3 is 15 residues. J was trimmed by 9 bases and V by 3 bases; bases with no gene match: 12. Germline CDR1 reads SGHNT; CDR2 reads YYREEE (reference sequence). CDR3 bases: TGTGCCAGCAGCTGGGACCTAACTAGCGCTGGTGAGCAGTTCTTC. Protein product: CASSWDLTSAGEQFF.

The chain combines TRBV6-5 with TRBJ1-2; D is unresolved. The CDR3 covers 12 residues. Between the trimmed V and J ends, which lost 8 bases and 1 base, there was a span of 8 bases. The germline V gene encodes CDR1 MNHEY and CDR2 SVGAGI. The CDR3 here is CASGGSNYGYTF. The CDR3 nucleotides read TGTGCCAGCGGCGGGAGTAACTATGGCTACACCTTC.

This chain links TRBV27 with TRBJ2-5, with 10 bases matching TRBD1. The end of the DNA fits TRBJ2-7 better, so the J call may be wrong. This CDR3 contains 16 residues. CDR1 is MNHEY, CDR2 SMNVEV, per germline (reference sequence). This CDR3 is CASSQDAGTGAYEQYF. CDR3 in DNA: TGTGCCAGCAGTCAAGACGCCGGGACAGGGGCCTACGAGCAGTACTTC.

This chain connects TRBV5-4 to TRBJ2-7; TRBD2 matches 7 bases. Unmatched junction bases numbered 5, after V lost 0 bases and J lost 2 bases. This CDR3 has 15 amino acids. Germline loops: CDR1 SGHNT, CDR2 YYREEE (reference sequence). This chain's CDR3 is CASSLVASGPYEQYF. The CDR3 DNA sequence: TGTGCCAGCAGCTTGGTGGCTAGCGGCCCCTACGAGCAGTACTTC. Combining the CDR3 with reference TRBV5-4 and TRBJ2-7 gives the whole variable domain ETGVTQSPTHLIKTRGQQVTLRCSSQSGHNTVSWYQQALGQGPQFIFQYYREEENGRGNFPPRFSGLQFPNYSSELNVNALELDDSALYLCASSLVASGPYEQYFGPGTRLTVT.

The chain joins TRBV11-2 to TRBJ2-7, with a tentative D call TRBD2 (5 bases). The V gene's germline CDR1 is SGHAT and CDR2 FQNNGV. V lost 5 bases and J 2 bases, leaving 28 bases between the germline ends. This CDR3 comprises 19 residues. CDR3 region: CASSPKLGELRVGTYEQYF. In nucleotides, the CDR3 is TGTGCCAGCAGCCCGAAGCTCGGGGAACTAAGGGTGGGGACCTACGAGCAGTACTTC.

The genes are TRBV12-5 and TRBJ1-3; 10 positions match TRBD1. J lost 0 bases, V lost 4 bases, and 3 bases had no gene match. This CDR3 has 16 amino acids. Per the germline V gene, CDR1 is LGHNT and CDR2 is FRNRAP. CDR3 bases: TGTGCTAGTGGTTGGGGACAGGGGAGCTCTGGAAACACCATATATTTT. Translation: CASGWGQGSSGNTIYF. The full variable domain, with the rest looked up from reference TRBV12-5 and TRBJ1-3, is DARVTQTPRHKVTEMGQEVTMRCQPILGHNTVFWYRQTMMQGLELLAYFRNRAPLDDSGMPKDRFSAEMPDATLATLKIQPSEPRDSAVYFCASGWGQGSSGNTIYFGEGSWLTVV.

The chain recombines TRBV11-2 with TRBJ2-7, with a weak D call TRBD2 (5 bases). CDR1 SGHAT and CDR2 FQNNGV come from the germline V gene. V was clipped by 4 bases and J by 9 bases, with 16 bases between them. CDR3 length: 13 residues. The CDR3 loop reads CASSYGKKVAQYF. The CDR3 coding sequence is TGTGCCAGCAGCTACGGGAAAAAAGTCGCGCAGTACTTC.

This sequence joins TRBV11-2 and TRBJ2-7; D call uncertain. Germline-derived CDR1 and CDR2 are SGHAT and FQNNGV. V was cut by 6 bases and J by 0 bases, with 12 bases left in between. The CDR3 runs to 14 residues. The CDR3 protein is CASSERVSSYEQYF. The CDR3 DNA sequence: TGTGCCAGCAGTGAACGGGTGAGCTCCTACGAGCAGTACTTC.

J is TRBJ1-2 and V is TRBV5-1, with 8 bases that match TRBD1. This CDR3 is built from 14 residues. CDR1 is SGHRS, CDR2 YFSETQ, per germline. The junction had 9 bases not matched to a gene; V was cut back by 4 bases and J by 7 bases. The CDR3 sequence: CASSPGQGLGGYTF. CDR3 in DNA: TGCGCCAGCAGCCCCGGACAGGGTTTAGGTGGCTACACCTTC.

The CDR3 region has the DNA TGCGCCACCACGTTAGGGGGCGCGGCGAATGAGCAGTTCTTC. It encodes CATTLGGAANEQFF. This chain links TRBV5-1 with TRBJ2-1; 7 positions agree with TRBD1. Germline V lookup: CDR1 SGHRS, CDR2 YFSETQ. Trimming at V came to 9 bases and at J to 7 bases, leaving 13 bases not matched to a gene. CDR3 size: 14 residues.

Written as DNA, the CDR3 is TGTGCCAGCAGCAGGGGACTTCACGACACAGATACGCAGTATTTT. As protein: CASSRGLHDTDTQYF. This chain connects TRBV7-6 to TRBJ2-3, with D possibly being TRBD2 (6 bases). Trimming took 5 bases from V and 2 from J, leaving 14 bases between them. CDR1 is SGHVS, CDR2 FNYEAQ, per germline. The CDR3 runs to 15 residues. Drawing the rest from reference TRBV7-6 and TRBJ2-3, the complete variable domain is GAGVSQSPRYKVTKRGQDVALRCDPISGHVSLYWYRQALGQGPEFLTYFNYEAQQDKSGLPNDRFSAERPEGSISTLTIQRTEQRDSAMYRCASSRGLHDTDTQYFGPGTRLTVL.

The chain employs TRBV29-1 and TRBJ2-7, with 9 bases lining up with TRBD2. Trimming took 5 bases from V and 3 from J; bases not matched to a gene: 8. This CDR3 contains 14 residues. In germline, CDR1 is SQVTM, CDR2 ANQGSEA. In DNA form, the CDR3 reads TGCAGCGTTCGAACTAGCGGGCTGATCTACGAGCAGTACTTC. The encoded protein is CSVRTSGLIYEQYF.

The chain combines TRBV7-8 with TRBJ2-1; TRBD2 matches 9 bases. The V gene's germline CDR1 is SGHVS and CDR2 FQNEAQ. The ends lost 1 base at V and 9 bases at J; junction bases unmatched: 4. This CDR3 spans 14 amino acids. The CDR3 DNA sequence: TGTGCCAGCAGCTTAGTTAGCGGGAGTGTTGAGCAGTTCTTC. Translating gives CASSLVSGSVEQFF.

In DNA form, the CDR3 reads TGCGCCAGCAGCCTTACTCTAGCGGGAGGAGGCTACGAGCAGTACTTC. It specifies CASSLTLAGGGYEQYF. The chain uses TRBV5-1 and TRBJ2-7; 11 nucleotides match TRBD2. The CDR3 runs to 16 residues. The V gene's germline CDR1 is SGHRS and CDR2 YFSETQ. Trimming removed 4 bases from V and 3 bases from J; junction bases left unmatched: 9.

The chain carries TRBV27 and TRBJ2-5; 10 bases align to TRBD2. The CDR3 extends over 15 amino acids. Trimming took 4 bases from V and 3 from J; bases not matched to a gene: 5. In germline, CDR1 is MNHEY, CDR2 SMNVEV (reference sequence). Here the CDR3 reads CASSSQREGKETQYF. The CDR3 DNA follows: TGTGCCAGCAGTTCCCAGCGGGAGGGGAAAGAGACCCAGTACTTC.

The V and J genes are TRBV5-1 and TRBJ2-3; D ambiguous. Germline CDR1 reads SGHRS; CDR2 reads YFSETQ. The CDR3 spans 12 residues. V was shortened by 7 bases and J by 6 bases, with 12 bases between the two germline ends. CDR3 loop: CASRLAVDTQYF. The DNA of the CDR3 is TGCGCCAGCCGGCTGGCGGTGGATACGCAGTATTTT.

By frequency in the sample, this clone is large. The chain uses TRBV7-3 and TRBJ2-3; 11 nucleotides line up with TRBD2. Trimming at V came to 6 bases and at J to 4 bases, leaving 3 bases not matched to a gene. CDR1 is SGHTA and CDR2 is FQGTGA in the germline V gene. CDR3 length: 14 amino acids. Written as DNA, the CDR3 is TGTGCCAGCAGTCCGGGACTAGCGGCAGATACGCAGTATTTT. The encoded protein is CASSPGLAADTQYF.

This rearrangement joins TRBV18 to TRBJ2-7; D is possibly TRBD2 (6 bases). The CDR3 extends over 14 amino acids. V was cut by 6 bases and J by 4 bases, with 16 bases left in between. Germline lookup yields CDR1 KGHSH and CDR2 LQKENI. CDR3 sequence (DNA): TGTGCCAGCTCGGCGGAGGCGGGACCATACGAGCAGTACTTC. It yields the protein CASSAEAGPYEQYF.

V and J are TRBV7-2 and TRBJ2-1; D gene uncertain. Trimming removed 3 bases from V and 7 bases from J, with 10 bases in between. CDR1 is SGHTA, CDR2 FQGNSA, per germline. The CDR3 is made up of 13 amino acids. CDR3 protein: CASSFQSRNEQFF. The CDR3, as DNA: TGTGCCAGCAGCTTCCAATCTAGGAATGAGCAGTTCTTC.

V usage is TRBV27 and J usage is TRBJ2-7, with D possibly being TRBD1 (5 bases). The CDR3 is made up of 14 amino acids. CDR1 and CDR2 (germline): MNHEY, SMNVEV (reference sequence). Trimming removed 3 bases from V and 1 base from J, with 10 bases in between. In nucleotides, the CDR3 is TGTGCCAGCAGTTTTGGTTCAGGGTCCTACGAGCAGTACTTC. This codes for CASSFGSGSYEQYF.

This chain uses TRBV4-1 with TRBJ1-1, with a possible D match to TRBD1 (6 bases). Germline CDR1 reads MGHRA; CDR2 reads YSYEKL. V gave up 5 bases and J gave up 1 base, with 11 bases separating them. This CDR3 is built from 14 residues. Here the CDR3 DNA reads TGCGCCAGCAGCAAGGGACACCAGAACACTGAAGCTTTCTTT. Protein sequence: CASSKGHQNTEAFF.